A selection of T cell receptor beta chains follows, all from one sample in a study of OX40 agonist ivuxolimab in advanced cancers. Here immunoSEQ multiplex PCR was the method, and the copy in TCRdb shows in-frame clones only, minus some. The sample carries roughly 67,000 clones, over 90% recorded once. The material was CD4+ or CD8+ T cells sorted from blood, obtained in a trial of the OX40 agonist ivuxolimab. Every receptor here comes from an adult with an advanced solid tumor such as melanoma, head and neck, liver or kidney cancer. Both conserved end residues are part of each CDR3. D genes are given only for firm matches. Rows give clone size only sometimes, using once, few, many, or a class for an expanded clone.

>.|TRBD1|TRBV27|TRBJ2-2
CASRILQGALTGELFF
TGTGCCAGCAGAATCTTACAGGGGGCGCTCACCGGGGAGCTGTTTTTT
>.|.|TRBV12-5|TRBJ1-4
CASGPHNVGAVAEKLFF
TGTGCTAGTGGCCCCCATAATGTGGGGGCCGTGGCTGAAAAACTGTTTTTT
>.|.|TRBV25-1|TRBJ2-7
CASSGQTYEQYF
TGTGCCAGCAGTGGACAGACCTACGAGCAGTACTTC
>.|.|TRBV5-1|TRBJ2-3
CASSFLGLYTDTQYF
TGCGCCAGCAGCTTTCTGGGGCTATACACAGATACGCAGTATTTT
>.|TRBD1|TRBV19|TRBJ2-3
CATSDRVKDTQYF
TGTGCCACCTCGGACAGGGTGAAAGATACGCAGTATTTT
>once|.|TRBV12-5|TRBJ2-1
CASGLSGGDNEQFF
TGTGCTAGTGGTTTGTCAGGGGGGGACAATGAGCAGTTCTTC
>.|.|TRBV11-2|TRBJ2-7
CADGRDSYEQYF
TGTGCCGACGGGCGGGACTCCTACGAGCAGTACTTC
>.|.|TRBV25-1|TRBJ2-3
CASSDYRESDTQYF
TGTGCCAGCAGTGATTACAGGGAATCAGATACGCAGTATTTT
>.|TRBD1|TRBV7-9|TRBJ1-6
CASSLAGQEGPYNSPLHF
TGTGCCAGCAGCTTAGCGGGACAGGAAGGCCCCTATAATTCACCCCTCCACTTT
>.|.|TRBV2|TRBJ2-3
CASSTDTQYF
TGTGCCAGTTCGACAGATACGCAGTATTTT
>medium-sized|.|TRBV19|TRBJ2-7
CASSMFAGSPSYEQYF
TGTGCCAGTAGTATGTTCGCAGGGTCCCCCTCCTACGAGCAGTACTTC
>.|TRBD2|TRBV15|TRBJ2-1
CATSRGTITYNEQFF
TGTGCCACCAGCAGGGGGACTATTACCTACAATGAGCAGTTCTTC
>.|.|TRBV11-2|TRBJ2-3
CASSSFQDGADTQYF
TGTGCCAGCAGCTCCTTTCAGGATGGGGCAGATACGCAGTATTTT
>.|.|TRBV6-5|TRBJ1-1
CASSYSGGNSYTEAFF
TGTGCCAGCAGTTACTCCGGGGGGAATAGCTACACTGAAGCTTTCTTT
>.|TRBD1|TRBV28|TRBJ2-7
CASSQDRNWAYEQYF
TGTGCCAGCAGTCAGGACAGGAACTGGGCTTACGAGCAGTACTTC
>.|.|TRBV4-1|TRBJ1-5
CASSQDLGQPQHF
TGCGCCAGCAGCCAAGATCTTGGTCAGCCCCAGCATTTT
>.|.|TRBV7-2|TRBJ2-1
CASSLAGEGYNEQFF
TGTGCCAGCAGCTTAGCAGGAGAGGGCTACAATGAGCAGTTCTTC
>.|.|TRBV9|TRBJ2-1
CASSAPPNSYNEQFF
TGTGCCAGCAGCGCCCCCCCTAACTCCTACAATGAGCAGTTCTTC
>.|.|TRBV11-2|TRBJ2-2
CASSLVSTGELFF
TGTGCCAGCAGCTTAGTCTCGACCGGGGAGCTGTTTTTT
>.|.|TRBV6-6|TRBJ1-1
CASSRGTNTEAFF
TGTGCCAGCAGCCGCGGGACGAACACTGAAGCTTTCTTT
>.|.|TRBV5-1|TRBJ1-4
CASSSRGPPGVGEKLFF
TGCGCCAGCAGCTCCCGGGGCCCCCCAGGGGTTGGCGAAAAACTGTTTTTT
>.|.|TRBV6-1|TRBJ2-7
CASSDTGTLNGYEQYF
TGTGCCAGCAGTGACACGGGGACTCTTAACGGCTACGAGCAGTACTTC
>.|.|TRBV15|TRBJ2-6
CATSSHPAGLLTGANVLTF
TGTGCCACCAGCAGCCATCCGGCCGGACTCCTGACTGGGGCCAACGTCCTGACTTTC
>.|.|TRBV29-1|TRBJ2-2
CSVEGRGNTGELFF
TGCAGCGTTGAAGGACGGGGAAACACCGGGGAGCTGTTTTTT
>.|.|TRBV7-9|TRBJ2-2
CASSLAGPTGELFF
TGTGCCAGCAGCTTAGCTGGTCCAACCGGGGAGCTGTTTTTT
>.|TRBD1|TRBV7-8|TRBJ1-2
CASSLAGSTGSGGYTF
TGTGCCAGCAGCTTAGCGGGCTCGACAGGGTCCGGCGGCTACACCTTC
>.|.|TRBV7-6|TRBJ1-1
CASSRTEWGTEAFF
TGTGCCAGCAGCCGGACAGAATGGGGCACTGAAGCTTTCTTT
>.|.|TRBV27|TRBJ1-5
CASARTGHQPQHF
TGTGCCAGCGCGCGGACGGGGCATCAGCCCCAGCATTTT
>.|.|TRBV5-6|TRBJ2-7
CASSLGGTYEQYF
TGTGCCAGCAGCTTAGGGGGGACCTACGAGCAGTACTTC
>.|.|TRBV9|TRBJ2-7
CASSADSPEQYF
TGTGCCAGCAGCGCGGACAGCCCCGAGCAGTACTTC
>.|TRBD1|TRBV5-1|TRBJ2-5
CASSDSPGQRTQYF
TGCGCCAGCAGTGATTCTCCGGGACAGAGAACCCAGTACTTC
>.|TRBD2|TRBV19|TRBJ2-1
CASRYASGSTEQFF
TGTGCCAGTAGGTATGCTAGCGGGAGCACTGAGCAGTTCTTC
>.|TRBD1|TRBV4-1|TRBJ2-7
CASSQDGTGGIYEQYF
TGCGCCAGCAGCCAAGACGGGACAGGGGGCATCTACGAGCAGTACTTC
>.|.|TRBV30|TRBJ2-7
CAWELDRGAEQYF
TGTGCCTGGGAATTGGACCGCGGGGCCGAGCAGTACTTC
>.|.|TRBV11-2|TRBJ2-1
CASSLGGGGPYNEQFF
TGTGCCAGCAGCTTAGGAGGTGGGGGGCCCTACAATGAGCAGTTCTTC
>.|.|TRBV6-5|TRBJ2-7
CASSYSNGGEQYF
TGTGCCAGCAGTTACTCGAACGGGGGCGAGCAGTACTTC
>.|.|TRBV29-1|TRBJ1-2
CSVEDVDGGKNGYTF
TGCAGCGTTGAAGACGTGGACGGAGGGAAGAATGGCTACACCTTC
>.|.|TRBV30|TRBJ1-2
CAWIGGGRYGYTF
TGTGCCTGGATCGGAGGGGGGCGGTATGGCTACACCTTC
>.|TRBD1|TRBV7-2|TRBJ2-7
CASSLAGQTYEQYF
TGTGCCAGCAGCTTAGCGGGACAGACTTACGAGCAGTACTTC
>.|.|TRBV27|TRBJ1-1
CASSLQGWFDTEAFF
TGTGCCAGCAGTTTACAGGGTTGGTTCGACACTGAAGCTTTCTTT
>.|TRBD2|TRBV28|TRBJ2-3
CASSLGASGSTDTQYF
TGTGCCAGCAGTTTGGGGGCTAGCGGGAGTACAGATACGCAGTATTTT
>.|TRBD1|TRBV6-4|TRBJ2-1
CASSRQGASSYNEQFF
TGTGCCAGCAGTAGACAGGGGGCCAGTAGTTACAATGAGCAGTTCTTC
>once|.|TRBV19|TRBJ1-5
CASRPAVYSNQSQHF
TGTGCCAGTAGGCCCGCGGTATATAGCAATCAGTCCCAGCATTTT
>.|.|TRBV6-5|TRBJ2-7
CASQTQVTPPYEQYF
TGTGCCAGCCAGACACAGGTAACCCCACCCTACGAGCAGTACTTC
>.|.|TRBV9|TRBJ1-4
CASSLEGAANEKLFF
TGTGCCAGCAGCCTAGAAGGAGCCGCGAATGAAAAACTGTTTTTT
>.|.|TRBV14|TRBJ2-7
CASSQGQRPYEQYF
TGTGCCAGCAGCCAAGGACAGAGACCCTACGAGCAGTACTTC
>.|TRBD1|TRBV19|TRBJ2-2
CASDDRGRRELFF
TGTGCCAGCGATGACAGGGGAAGAAGGGAGCTGTTTTTT
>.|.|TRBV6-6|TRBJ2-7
CASSSVPLTYEQYF
TGTGCCAGCAGTTCGGTTCCCCTCACCTACGAGCAGTACTTC
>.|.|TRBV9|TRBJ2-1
CASSVPPYNEQFF
TGTGCCAGCAGCGTCCCTCCATACAATGAGCAGTTCTTC
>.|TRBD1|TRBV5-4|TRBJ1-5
CASSEDRAKPQHF
TGTGCCAGCAGCGAAGACAGGGCGAAGCCCCAGCATTTT